The 27 T cell receptor beta chains presented below share a single source sample, sequenced in a study of cytomegalovirus exposure and HLA in healthy donors. 13 Jbeta primers and 60 Vbeta primers were used for the PCR. The repertoire was sequenced with immunoSEQ multiplex PCR; TCRdb's copy has only in-frame clones and lacks some. The sample records about 120,000 clones, 60% to 85% being singletons. The sample was PBMCs. The source is a woman aged 40-49 years in good health and CMV-seropositive.

This rearrangement joins TRBV2 to TRBJ1-1, with TRBD1 identical over 8 bases. CDR1 and CDR2 (germline): SNHLY, FYNNEI. V shed 7 bases, J shed 4 bases, and the junction held 5 bases outside the gene matches. This CDR3 is 13 amino acids long. CDR3 DNA: TGTGCCAGCAAAGGACAGGGAGGCACTGAAGCTTTCTTT. Translated: CASKGQGGTEAFF. Full variable domain (missing parts from reference TRBV2 and TRBJ1-1): EPEVTQTPSHQVTQMGQEVILRCVPISNHLYFYWYRQILGQKVEFLVSFYNNEISEKSEIFDDQFSVERPDGSNFTLKIRSTKLEDSAMYFCASKGQGGTEAFFGQGTRLTVV.

The chain uses TRBV7-9 and TRBJ2-7, with D possibly TRBD1 on 6 matching bases. The germline V gene has CDR1 SEHNR and CDR2 FQNEAQ (reference sequence). Deletions cut 5 bases from V and 3 bases from J, with 17 bases between. This CDR3 has 15 amino acids. The CDR3 DNA reads as TGTGCCAGCAGCGGGGGCGCGGGTTCTGGCTACGAGCAGTACTTC. Translation: CASSGGAGSGYEQYF.

The rearrangement links TRBV5-6 to TRBJ2-1, with 9 bases identical to TRBD1. CDR3 length: 16 amino acids. V dropped 1 base and J dropped 7; count of bases not matched to a gene: 9. Germline V gene lookup returns CDR1 SGHDT and CDR2 YYEEEE. The CDR3 region is CASSLFGTGLRNEQFF. In nucleotides, the CDR3 is TGTGCCAGCAGCTTGTTCGGGACAGGGCTCAGGAATGAGCAGTTCTTC.

The rearrangement links TRBV27 to TRBJ1-1; the match to TRBD1 covers 7 bases. There are 16 residues in the CDR3. Germline V gene sequence: CDR1 MNHEY, CDR2 SMNVEV (reference sequence). V gave up 6 bases and J gave up 4 bases; unmatched junction bases: 14. The CDR3 region has the DNA TGTGCCAGCAGAAGGAGGGGGCGGGATTCGGGCACTGAAGCTTTCTTT. Translation: CASRRRGRDSGTEAFF.

The chain is built from TRBV28 and TRBJ2-7, with 8 bases fitting TRBD1. Germline V gene lookup returns CDR1 MDHEN and CDR2 SYDVKM. V lost 3 bases, J lost 3 bases, and 10 bases stayed unmatched. This CDR3 contains 16 residues. The chain's CDR3 is CASSLSDRARGYEQYF. DNA for the CDR3: TGTGCCAGCAGTTTGTCGGACAGGGCCCGAGGCTACGAGCAGTACTTC.

A few counts support this clone. The genes are TRBV5-1 and TRBJ1-4, with D unclear. The germline gives CDR1 SGHRS, CDR2 YFSETQ. V dropped 0 bases and J dropped 7 bases, with 10 bases sitting between them. The CDR3 extends over 14 amino acids. CDR3 sequence (DNA): TGCGCCAGCAGCTTGGGGAGGAGCGGTGAAAAACTGTTTTTT. Amino acids: CASSLGRSGEKLFF.

The rearrangement links TRBV27 to TRBJ2-3, with 9 bases lining up with TRBD2. This CDR3 has 19 amino acids. Germline-derived CDR1 and CDR2 are MNHEY and SMNVEV (reference sequence). Trimming at V came to 5 bases and at J to 1 base, leaving 16 bases not matched to a gene. In nucleotides, the CDR3 is TGTGCCAGCAGTCCCTACGGTCTCCTACGACTAGCGGGCACAGATACGCAGTATTTT. Translated, it gives CASSPYGLLRLAGTDTQYF.

Of note for this clone: The missing conserved phenylalanine or tryptophan at the end of this CDR3 makes a read error likely. The rearrangement joins TRBV28 to TRBJ1-1; 7 bases are shared with TRBD1. V was pared by 6 bases and J by 7 bases, with 5 bases of the junction left unmatched. The germline V gene has CDR1 MDHEN and CDR2 SYDVKM. The CDR3 is 12 residues long. The CDR3 coding sequence is TGTGCCAGCAGATCTCAGGGGGTTGAAGCTTTCCTT. As protein: CASRSQGVEAFL.

This sequence joins TRBV7-2 and TRBJ2-7; D remains ambiguous. The germline V gene has CDR1 SGHTA and CDR2 FQGNSA. V gave up 2 bases and J gave up 3 bases, with 14 bases separating them. There are 15 residues in the CDR3. In nucleotides, the CDR3 is TGTGCCAGCAGCTTACGTGACGGTCCGGGCTACGAGCAGTACTTC. This sequence encodes CASSLRDGPGYEQYF.

V is TRBV6-1 and J is TRBJ2-1; D ambiguous. With 7 bases removed from V and 5 bases from J, the gap between germline ends came to 15 bases. This CDR3 has 14 residues. The germline V gene has CDR1 MNHNS and CDR2 SASEGT. The CDR3 loop reads CASKSIHVNNEQFF. The DNA for the CDR3 is TGTGCCAGCAAAAGTATACACGTAAACAATGAGCAGTTCTTC.

V is TRBV5-1 and J is TRBJ1-1, with TRBD1 identical over 10 bases. Germline V gene sequence: CDR1 SGHRS, CDR2 YFSETQ. With V trimmed by 7 bases and J by 0 bases, 9 bases remained unmatched. The CDR3 is 16 amino acids. The CDR3 here is CASGGGQGMLNTEAFF. The CDR3, as DNA: TGCGCCAGCGGTGGGGGACAGGGGATGTTGAACACTGAAGCTTTCTTT.

V gene TRBV5-1 combines with J gene TRBJ1-4; TRBD1 is a possible D gene (5 bases). CDR1 is SGHRS, CDR2 YFSETQ, per germline. This CDR3 is 14 amino acids long. V lost 4 bases and J 6 bases, leaving 13 bases between the germline ends. The CDR3 nucleotides read TGCGCCAGCAGCCCCGGACATGTGGATGAAAAACTGTTTTTT. Translated, it gives CASSPGHVDEKLFF.

This clone was counted a few times. V is TRBV7-7 and J is TRBJ2-2; D may be TRBD1 (6 bases). The V and J ends lost 5 bases and 2 bases respectively, with 12 bases between them. Germline lookup yields CDR1 SSHAT and CDR2 FNYEAQ (reference sequence). This CDR3 has 15 amino acids. The CDR3 nucleotides are TGTGCCAGCAGCCTAGGACAGCTAAACACCGGGGAGCTGTTTTTT. This translates into CASSLGQLNTGELFF.

This clone has a single count. J is TRBJ1-2 and V is TRBV6-1; 7 nucleotides align to TRBD1. CDR3 length equals 15 residues. V lost 2 bases, J lost 4 bases, and 7 bases stayed unmatched. Germline V gives CDR1 MNHNS, CDR2 SASEGT. This CDR3 reads CASSESPTGSYGYTF. In nucleotides, the CDR3 is TGTGCCAGCAGTGAATCACCGACAGGGTCCTATGGCTACACCTTC.

The V call is TRBV4-1, the J call TRBJ2-7, with 13 bases matching TRBD2. This CDR3 has 16 amino acids. Unmatched junction bases numbered 8, after V lost 0 bases and J lost 9 bases. Per germline, CDR1 MGHRA and CDR2 YSYEKL. This CDR3 reads CASSQEVTSGGAWQYF. The CDR3 region has the DNA TGCGCCAGCAGCCAAGAAGTAACTAGCGGGGGGGCGTGGCAGTACTTC.

The V and J genes are TRBV6-6 and TRBJ2-5, with 7 bases that match TRBD1. Germline lookup yields CDR1 MNHNY and CDR2 SVGAGI (reference sequence). CDR3 length: 15 amino acids. J lost 0 bases, V lost 3 bases, and 4 bases had no gene match. For the CDR3, the DNA is TGTGCCAGCAGTTATGGACAGGCTAACCAAGAGACCCAGTACTTC. Translating gives CASSYGQANQETQYF.

The chain uses TRBV9 and TRBJ2-5, with a possible D match to TRBD2 (5 bases). Germline-derived CDR1 and CDR2 are SGDLS and YYNGEE. CDR3 length equals 14 residues. The V end was cut by 2 bases, the J end by 4 bases, with 12 bases between. As DNA, the CDR3 is TGTGCCAGCAGCGTCACAAGCGGTGGAGAGACCCAGTACTTC. Translating gives CASSVTSGGETQYF.

The CDR3 region has the DNA TGTGCCAGCACGACACTTGACCGTAATTCACCCCTCCACTTT. Protein product: CASTTLDRNSPLHF. The chain links TRBV6-5 to TRBJ1-6; D is uncertain. CDR1 MNHEY and CDR2 SVGAGI come from the germline V gene. The V end was cut by 7 bases, the J end by 6 bases, with 13 bases between. The CDR3 covers 14 residues.

V gene TRBV5-1 combines with J gene TRBJ2-7; the D gene is possibly TRBD2 (5 bases). The germline gives CDR1 SGHRS, CDR2 YFSETQ. CDR3 size: 13 residues. Trimming stripped 4 bases from V and 1 base from J, with 9 bases between. CDR3 protein: CASSRDLSYEQYF. The CDR3 coding sequence is TGCGCCAGCAGCCGGGATTTATCCTACGAGCAGTACTTC.

The chain couples TRBV2 to TRBJ1-5; tentative D call: TRBD1 (6 bases). The CDR3 sequence is 14 residues long. Per germline, CDR1 SNHLY and CDR2 FYNNEI. V was shortened by 4 bases and J by 4 bases, with 11 bases between the two germline ends. The CDR3 protein is CASSGNRVNQPQHF. Written as DNA, the CDR3 is TGTGCCAGCAGTGGGAACAGGGTAAATCAGCCCCAGCATTTT.

V usage is TRBV6-5 and J usage is TRBJ2-7; 10 nucleotides align to TRBD1. CDR1 is MNHEY and CDR2 is SVGAGI in the germline V gene. The CDR3 totals 15 residues. Losses at the gene ends were 7 bases for V and 2 bases for J; bases not matched to a gene: 8. The CDR3, as DNA: TGTGCCAGCACAAACACCGGGACAGGGGCCTACGAGCAGTACTTC. Translation: CASTNTGTGAYEQYF.

CDR3 coding DNA: TGTGCCTGGGGAACAGGGGCCCACACCGGGGAGCTGTTTTTT. It specifies CAWGTGAHTGELFF. The chain combines TRBV30 with TRBJ2-2; TRBD1 agrees at 7 bases. CDR3 size: 14 residues. V trimming: 5 bases; J trimming: 3 bases; junction bases outside the gene matches: 6. Germline V gene lookup returns CDR1 GTSNPN and CDR2 SVGIG (reference sequence).

The sample holds a few counts of this clone. The rearrangement links TRBV7-9 to TRBJ1-1; 8 bases are a match to TRBD1. Germline trimming cut 5 bases from V and 5 bases from J; bases unmatched to any gene: 16. Germline V gene lookup returns CDR1 SEHNR and CDR2 FQNEAQ (reference sequence). The CDR3 has 17 amino acids. The CDR3 here is CASSQDGQGALSTEAFF. DNA of the CDR3: TGTGCCAGCAGCCAAGACGGTCAGGGGGCCCTTTCGACTGAAGCTTTCTTT. The full variable domain, with the rest looked up from reference TRBV7-9 and TRBJ1-1, is DTGVSQNPRHKITKRGQNVTFRCDPISEHNRLYWYRQTLGQGPEFLTYFQNEAQLEKSRLLSDRFSAERPKGSFSTLEIQRTEQGDSAMYLCASSQDGQGALSTEAFFGQGTRLTVV.

This sequence joins TRBV6-5 and TRBJ2-6; 7 bases align to TRBD2. Germline CDR1 reads MNHEY; CDR2 reads SVGAGI. V shed 4 bases and J 1 base; nucleotides not matched to a gene: 1. The CDR3 runs 15 residues. Here the CDR3 DNA reads TGTGCCAGCAGTTCCGGGGGGTCTGGGGCCAACGTCCTGACTTTC. This sequence encodes CASSSGGSGANVLTF.

A single count supports this clone. This sequence joins TRBV5-8 and TRBJ1-6; 7 nucleotides align to TRBD1. Trimming took 4 bases from V and 9 from J; bases not matched to a gene: 16. The CDR3 spans 17 residues. Germline CDR1 is SGHTS and CDR2 is YDEGEE. The CDR3 region is CASSLQGQSIQGSPLHF. CDR3 DNA sequence: TGTGCCAGCAGCCTTCAGGGACAGTCAATTCAAGGTTCACCCCTCCACTTT.

The chain is built from TRBV27 and TRBJ1-5; tentative D call: TRBD1 (5 bases). The CDR3 has 14 residues. With 8 bases removed from V and 4 bases from J, the gap between germline ends came to 15 bases. CDR1 is MNHEY, CDR2 SMNVEV, per germline (reference sequence). CDR3 protein: CASAGTSRNQPQHF. CDR3 coding DNA: TGTGCCAGCGCAGGGACTTCTCGAAATCAGCCCCAGCATTTT.

This chain joins TRBV15 and TRBJ1-2, with TRBD1 identical over 7 bases. Germline CDR1 and CDR2: LNHNV and YYDKDF (reference sequence). The CDR3 contains 15 residues. The V segment lost 0 bases and the J segment 7 bases; nucleotides outside the gene matches: 8. The CDR3 region is CATSRDKGGGRGYTF. The CDR3 DNA sequence: TGTGCCACCAGCAGAGATAAAGGAGGGGGCCGTGGCTACACCTTC.